Below are 5 T cell receptor beta chains sequenced from a single sample in a study of blood T cell repertoires in COVID-19. Assay: immunoSEQ multiplex PCR; the TCRdb copy retains only in-frame clones and omits some. Among some 80,000 clones listed, around 80% were seen once. The sample taken for sequencing was peripheral blood. These receptors were collected from a man in his sixties with COVID-19, enrolled during active disease.

V is TRBV6-5 and J is TRBJ1-6; D unresolved. Germline V gives CDR1 MNHEY, CDR2 SVGAGI. Trimming shortened V by 10 bases and J by 5 bases, and 15 bases separated the two germline ends. The CDR3 consists of 14 residues. Here the CDR3 reads CAIRTLPNNSPLHF. In nucleotides, the CDR3 is TGTGCCATCCGCACCCTACCCAATAATTCACCCCTCCACTTT.

The CDR3 nucleotides are TGCAGCGTGGGCGGGACAGGCCATGTTGGCACAGATACGCAGTATTTT. Its translation: CSVGGTGHVGTDTQYF. The gene calls are TRBV29-1 and TRBJ2-3, with TRBD1 matching over 8 bases. This CDR3 comprises 16 residues. With 6 bases clipped from V and 1 base from J, the junction kept 12 bases outside the gene matches. CDR1 and CDR2 (germline): SQVTM, ANQGSEA.

The chain links TRBV7-2 to TRBJ2-7, with 8 bases that match TRBD1. Germline V gives CDR1 SGHTA, CDR2 FQGNSA. V was clipped by 0 bases and J by 3 bases; unmatched bases: 4. This CDR3 is built from 15 residues. CDR3 sequence reads: CASSLAAGGGYEQYF. For the CDR3, the DNA is TGTGCCAGCAGCTTAGCCGCAGGGGGCGGCTACGAGCAGTACTTC.

This clone showed up just a few times. The chain uses TRBV19 and TRBJ1-2, with 9 nucleotides matching TRBD1. Germline CDR1 reads LNHDA; CDR2 reads SQIVND (reference sequence). Germline trimming cut 7 bases from V and 2 bases from J; bases unmatched to any gene: 11. The CDR3 totals 16 residues. For the CDR3, the DNA is TGTGCCAGTACCCGGGAGGGGACAGGGCTCAACTATGGCTACACCTTC. It codes for CASTREGTGLNYGYTF.

This chain joins TRBV6-5 and TRBJ1-1; D is ambiguous. Germline values: CDR1 MNHEY, CDR2 SVGAGI. CDR3 length equals 11 residues. The V and J ends lost 6 bases and 1 base respectively, with 3 bases between them. DNA for the CDR3: TGTGCCAGCAGCAGGAACACTGAAGCTTTCTTT. It yields the protein CASSRNTEAFF.